This T cell receptor beta chain was retrieved from a study of control samples from healthy donors and cancer patients. Sequencing was performed with immunoSEQ multiplex PCR; in TCRdb, only in-frame clones are kept and a portion is missing. Counted here are about 180,000 clones, just over 90% occurring once; the ten biggest clones make up just over 1.4%. This CDR3 comprises 12 residues. Germline lookup yields CDR1 SEHNR and CDR2 FQNEAQ (reference sequence). The V end was cut by 5 bases, the J end by 3 bases, with 7 bases between. Sequencing input: blood. The receptor was derived from a young man in good health. The chain employs TRBV7-9 and TRBJ1-2; D not resolved. The CDR3 loop reads CASSPSYYGYTF. In DNA form, the CDR3 reads TGTGCCAGCAGCCCGTCGTACTATGGCTACACCTTC.